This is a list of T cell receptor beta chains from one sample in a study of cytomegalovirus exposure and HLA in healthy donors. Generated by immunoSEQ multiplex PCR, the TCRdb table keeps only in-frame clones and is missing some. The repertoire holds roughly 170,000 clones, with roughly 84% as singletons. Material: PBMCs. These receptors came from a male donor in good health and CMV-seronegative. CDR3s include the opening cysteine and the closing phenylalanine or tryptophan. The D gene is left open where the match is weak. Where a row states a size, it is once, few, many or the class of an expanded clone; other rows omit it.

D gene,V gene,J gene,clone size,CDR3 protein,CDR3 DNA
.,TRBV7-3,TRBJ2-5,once,CASSPGGKETQYF,TGTGCCAGCAGCCCAGGGGGGAAAGAGACCCAGTACTTC
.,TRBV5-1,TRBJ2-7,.,CASSRTSDSLSYEQYF,TGCGCCAGCAGCCGCACGTCAGACAGCCTCTCCTACGAGCAGTACTTC
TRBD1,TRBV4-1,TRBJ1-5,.,CASSQSSGTGGSWSNQPQHF,TGCGCCAGCAGCCAAAGTTCCGGGACAGGGGGCTCGTGGAGCAATCAGCCCCAGCATTTT
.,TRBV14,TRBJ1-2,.,CASSSRQVFHYGYTF,TGTGCCAGCAGCTCCCGACAGGTCTTCCACTATGGCTACACCTTC
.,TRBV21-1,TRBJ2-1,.,CASSNGGTAYNEQFF,TGTGCCAGCAGCAATGGAGGGACGGCGTACAATGAGCAGTTCTTC
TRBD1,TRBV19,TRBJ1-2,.,CASRLQGQGQAHATTNYGYTF,TGTGCCAGTAGGTTACAGGGGCAGGGCCAGGCCCATGCCACAACTAACTATGGCTACACCTTC
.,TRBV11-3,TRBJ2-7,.,CASSSRGGYEQYF,TGTGCCAGCAGCTCCAGGGGCGGCTACGAGCAGTACTTC
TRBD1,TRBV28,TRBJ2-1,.,CASRDRQGRSYNEQFF,TGTGCCAGCAGGGATCGACAGGGCCGCTCCTACAATGAGCAGTTCTTC
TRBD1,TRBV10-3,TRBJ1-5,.,CAIGTGTEPQHF,TGTGCCATCGGGACAGGGACGGAGCCCCAGCATTTT
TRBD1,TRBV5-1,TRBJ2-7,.,CASSLLGQTYEQYF,TGCGCCAGCAGCTTGTTGGGACAGACCTACGAGCAGTACTTC
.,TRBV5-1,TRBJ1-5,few,CASSISDGGGNQPQHF,TGCGCCAGCAGCATTTCAGATGGTGGAGGCAATCAGCCCCAGCATTTT
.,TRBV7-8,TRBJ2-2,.,CASSPLGEPNTGELFF,TGTGCCAGCAGCCCCTTAGGGGAACCGAACACCGGGGAGCTGTTTTTT
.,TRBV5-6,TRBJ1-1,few,CASSLGRGTEAFF,TGTGCCAGCAGCTTGGGGAGGGGCACTGAAGCTTTCTTT
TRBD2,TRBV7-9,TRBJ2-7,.,CSSTQSPAGGTAYEQYF,TGTTCCAGCACCCAGAGCCCGGCGGGAGGGACAGCTTACGAGCAGTACTTC
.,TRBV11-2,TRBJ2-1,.,CASSLVGGSEYNEQFF,TGTGCCAGCAGCTTAGTTGGTGGGAGTGAGTACAATGAGCAGTTCTTC
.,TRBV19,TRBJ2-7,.,CASMGGRGSGEQYF,TGTGCCAGTATGGGGGGTCGGGGTTCCGGCGAGCAGTACTTC
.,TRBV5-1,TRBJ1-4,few,CASSHGQRSEKLFF,TGCGCCAGCAGCCACGGACAGCGGAGTGAAAAACTGTTTTTT
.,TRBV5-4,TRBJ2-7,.,CASSLSSVHYEQYF,TGTGCCAGCAGCTTGTCCAGCGTACACTACGAGCAGTACTTC
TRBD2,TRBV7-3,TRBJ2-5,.,CASSLNGGEETQYF,TGTGCCAGCAGCTTAAATGGGGGGGAAGAGACCCAGTACTTC
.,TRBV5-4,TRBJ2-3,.,CASSLGSAHRSTDTQYF,TGTGCCAGCAGCTTGGGGAGCGCCCATAGATCCACAGATACGCAGTATTTT
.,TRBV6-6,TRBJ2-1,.,CASSYSGRGVNNEQFF,TGTGCCAGCAGTTACTCGGGTAGGGGTGTTAACAATGAGCAGTTCTTC
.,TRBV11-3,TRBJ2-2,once,CASSPRFGEPGYANTGELFF,TGTGCCAGCAGCCCGAGGTTTGGGGAACCGGGGTACGCGAACACCGGGGAGCTGTTTTTT
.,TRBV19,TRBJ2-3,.,CASSTPSTDTQYF,TGTGCCAGTAGTACCCCTAGCACAGATACGCAGTATTTT
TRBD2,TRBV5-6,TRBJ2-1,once,CASSLAGGIEQFF,TGTGCCAGCAGCTTGGCGGGAGGTATTGAGCAGTTCTTC
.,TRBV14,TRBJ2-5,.,CASSQDRGGIETQYF,TGTGCCAGCAGCCAAGATAGGGGGGGGATAGAGACCCAGTACTTC
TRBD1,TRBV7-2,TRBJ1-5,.,CASSLEDRGSNQPQHF,TGTGCCAGCAGCTTAGAGGACAGGGGGTCCAATCAGCCCCAGCATTTT